Following are 2 T cell receptor beta chains from one sample sequenced in a study of radiotherapy plus CTLA-4 blockade in lung cancer. Data came from immunoSEQ multiplex PCR; TCRdb stores just in-frame clones and leaves some out. This sample has some 110,000 clones, with about 90% found just once. The input for sequencing was peripheral blood, taken from a patient treated with radiotherapy plus ipilimumab. The source of these receptors is a human donor with non-small cell lung cancer that progressed on radiotherapy plus ipilimumab.

In this sample, this clone turned up once. The CDR3, as DNA: TGTGCCAGCAGCTCTTTTGTCAAGGATACGCAGTATTTT. Protein product: CASSSFVKDTQYF. V and J are TRBV7-2 and TRBJ2-3; D is unresolved. V was pared by 4 bases and J by 6 bases, with 11 bases between. The CDR3 sequence is 13 residues long. CDR1 and CDR2 from the germline V gene are SGHTA and FQGNSA.

This chain joins TRBV5-8 and TRBJ2-4; either TRBD1 or TRBD2 may supply D (6 bases each). V lost 5 bases, J lost 1 base, and 10 bases lay in between. The CDR3 has 14 residues. Per germline, CDR1 SGHTS and CDR2 YDEGEE. Here the CDR3 reads CASRRGGAKNIQYF. In nucleotides, the CDR3 is TGTGCCAGCAGAAGAGGGGGGGCCAAAAACATTCAGTACTTC.